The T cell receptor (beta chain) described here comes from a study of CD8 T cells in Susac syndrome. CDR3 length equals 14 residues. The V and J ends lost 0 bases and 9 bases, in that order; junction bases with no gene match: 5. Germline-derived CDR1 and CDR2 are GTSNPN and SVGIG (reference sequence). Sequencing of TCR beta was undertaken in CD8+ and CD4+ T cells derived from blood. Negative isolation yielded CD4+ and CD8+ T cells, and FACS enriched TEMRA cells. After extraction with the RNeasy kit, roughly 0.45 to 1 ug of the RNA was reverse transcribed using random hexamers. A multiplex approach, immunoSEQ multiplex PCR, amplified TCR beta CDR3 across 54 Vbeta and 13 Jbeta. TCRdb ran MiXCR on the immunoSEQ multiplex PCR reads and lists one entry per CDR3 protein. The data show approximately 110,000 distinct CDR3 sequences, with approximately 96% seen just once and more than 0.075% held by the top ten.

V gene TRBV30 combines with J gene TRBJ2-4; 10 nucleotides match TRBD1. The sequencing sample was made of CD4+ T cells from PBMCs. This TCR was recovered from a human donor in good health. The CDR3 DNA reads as TGTGCCTGGAGTGTAGGGACAGGGGACAGCATTCAGTACTTC. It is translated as CAWSVGTGDSIQYF.